The 23 T cell receptor beta chains reported below all come from one sample, sequenced in a study of CD8+ T cells in alopecia areata. The treatment here: oral pan-JAK inhibitor, 5-10 mg twice daily. Extraction of RNA preceded its reverse transcription into cDNA, which served as the sequencing template. The repertoire was sequenced with immunoSEQ multiplex PCR; TCRdb's copy has only in-frame clones and lacks some. The sample lists hundreds of thousands of clones, approximately 67% occurring once. Specimen: CD4+ T cells sorted from blood, collected at week 44, from a patient treated with tofacitinib. Receptors originate from a human donor with alopecia areata.

The chain combines TRBV9 with TRBJ2-5; tentative D call: TRBD1 (5 bases). Germline V gives CDR1 SGDLS, CDR2 YYNGEE. The CDR3 loop spans 14 amino acids. V was trimmed by 4 bases and J by 7 bases, leaving 17 bases between them. The CDR3: CASSPDMGQGTQYF. CDR3 sequence (DNA): TGTGCCAGCAGCCCAGACATGGGGCAGGGGACCCAGTACTTC.

The chain joins TRBV7-2 to TRBJ1-2; 8 bases are shared with TRBD1. Germline lookup yields CDR1 SGHTA and CDR2 FQGNSA. V dropped 5 bases and J dropped 4; count of bases not matched to a gene: 6. This CDR3 has 14 residues. The CDR3 protein is CASSLGTGGYGYTF. The DNA for the CDR3 is TGTGCCAGCAGCCTTGGAACAGGGGGCTATGGCTACACCTTC.

This chain links TRBV4-3 with TRBJ1-4; D remains unclear. This CDR3 region has 14 residues. The V end was cut by 0 bases, the J end by 5 bases, with 7 bases between. Germline CDR1 and CDR2: LGHNA and YSLEER. The CDR3 reads CASSQDGVNEKLFF. The CDR3 nucleotides are TGCGCCAGCAGCCAAGATGGGGTGAATGAAAAACTGTTTTTT.

The chain combines TRBV29-1 with TRBJ2-3, with D uncertain. The germline gives CDR1 SQVTM, CDR2 ANQGSEA. Trimming stripped 4 bases from V and 1 base from J, with 9 bases between. The length of the CDR3 is 13 residues. CDR3 DNA: TGCAGCGTTGGATCTAAGGGCACAGATACGCAGTATTTT. As protein: CSVGSKGTDTQYF.

This clone has just a few counts. This chain connects TRBV29-1 to TRBJ1-1; D possibly corresponds to TRBD1 (6 bases). The CDR3 totals 13 residues. Per germline, CDR1 SQVTM and CDR2 ANQGSEA. V lost 7 bases, J lost 5 bases, and 17 bases lay in between. CDR3 bases: TGCAGCGCCGGGGGCAGGGCCTATACTGAAGCTTTCTTT. The encoded protein is CSAGGRAYTEAFF.

V gene TRBV4-3 combines with J gene TRBJ2-1; maybe TRBD2 (7 bases). The CDR3 totals 14 residues. The V and J ends lost 2 bases and 9 bases respectively, with 14 bases between them. Germline V lookup: CDR1 LGHNA, CDR2 YSLEER. The CDR3 loop reads CASSQNGLGGEQFF. Written as DNA, the CDR3 is TGCGCCAGCAGCCAAAACGGACTAGGGGGTGAGCAGTTCTTC.

The J gene is TRBJ2-1, the V gene TRBV20-1, with a tentative D call TRBD1 (6 bases). Trimming took off 5 bases at V and 8 bases at J, with 10 bases between the two ends. Germline V gene data show CDR1 as DFQATT and CDR2 as SNEGSKA (reference sequence). This CDR3 contains 11 residues. The CDR3 sequence is CSAPQGDEQFF. The CDR3 coding sequence is TGCAGTGCTCCACAGGGAGATGAGCAGTTCTTC.

The chain carries TRBV29-1 and TRBJ2-7; 7 bases match TRBD1. V lost 0 bases to trimming and J lost 3 bases; unmatched junction nucleotides: 8. Looked up from germline, CDR1 is SQVTM and CDR2 is ANQGSEA. The length of the CDR3 is 15 residues. Here the CDR3 reads CSVEDRTGAGYEQYF. Here the CDR3 DNA reads TGCAGCGTTGAAGATCGAACAGGGGCTGGCTACGAGCAGTACTTC.

This chain links TRBV29-1 with TRBJ2-3, with 7 bases that match TRBD1. Germline values: CDR1 SQVTM, CDR2 ANQGSEA. J was trimmed by 2 bases and V by 5 bases; bases with no gene match: 4. The CDR3 runs to 13 residues. In DNA, the CDR3 is TGCAGCGTTTCGACAGGGAACACAGATACGCAGTATTTT. Translating gives CSVSTGNTDTQYF.

V usage is TRBV5-7 and J usage is TRBJ1-2; D gene unclear. TRBV5-7 is labeled an ORF, and its function is uncertain. V lost 4 bases, J lost 2 bases, and 12 bases lay in between. This CDR3 is built from 14 residues. This CDR3 reads CASSTRTINYGYTF. Here the CDR3 DNA reads TGTGCCAGCAGCACCCGGACTATAAACTATGGCTACACCTTC.

This clone was counted many times. CDR3 residues: CASSDQTDGNEQYF. The CDR3 nucleotides read TGCGCCAGCAGTGACCAGACGGACGGTAACGAGCAGTACTTC. V gene TRBV10-1 combines with J gene TRBJ2-7; D is undetermined. Germline V lookup: CDR1 WNHNN, CDR2 SYGVQD (reference sequence). Trimming removed 3 bases at V and 5 bases at J, with 14 bases between. CDR3 length equals 14 residues.

This clone has only a few counts. The genes are TRBV7-3 and TRBJ1-1; D unclear. This CDR3 spans 13 amino acids. Deletions cut 5 bases from V and 4 bases from J, with 11 bases between. The V gene's germline CDR1 is SGHTA and CDR2 FQGTGA. CDR3 coding DNA: TGTGCCAGCAGCCGACTTCAGCGCACTGAAGCTTTCTTT. Residues: CASSRLQRTEAFF.

The chain has TRBV5-1 and TRBJ1-2; 7 bases agree with TRBD1. The J segment lost 3 bases and the V segment lost 0 bases, leaving 5 bases of the junction unmatched. The CDR3 runs to 15 residues. Per germline, CDR1 SGHRS and CDR2 YFSETQ. The CDR3 bases are TGCGCCAGCAGCTTGGAGGGGGCGGTTGACTATGGCTACACCTTC. Translation: CASSLEGAVDYGYTF.

The chain recombines TRBV7-2 with TRBJ2-1, with D possibly being TRBD1 or TRBD2 (5 bases each). Trimming cost V 5 bases and J 9 bases, with 17 bases left between them. Germline-derived CDR1 and CDR2 are SGHTA and FQGNSA. The CDR3 has 14 amino acids. CDR3 region: CASSVSRTGTEQFF. Here the CDR3 DNA reads TGTGCCAGCAGCGTTAGCCGTACCGGGACTGAGCAGTTCTTC.

The chain links TRBV7-3 to TRBJ1-1, with 7 bases matching TRBD1. CDR3 length: 14 amino acids. Germline CDR1 is SGHTA and CDR2 is FQGTGA. With V trimmed by 5 bases and J by 0 bases, 3 bases remained unmatched. The CDR3 DNA reads as TGTGCCAGCAGCCAGGGGGGGATGAACACTGAAGCTTTCTTT. Protein: CASSQGGMNTEAFF. The whole variable domain, remainder taken from reference TRBV7-3 and TRBJ1-1, is GAGVSQTPSNKVTEKGKYVELRCDPISGHTALYWYRQSLGQGPEFLIYFQGTGAADDSGLPNDRFFAVRPEGSVSTLKIQRTERGDSAVYLCASSQGGMNTEAFFGQGTRLTVV.

Only one count was recorded for this clone. The chain couples TRBV30 to TRBJ2-1; perhaps TRBD2 as D (5 bases). Trimming took off 0 bases at V and 2 bases at J, with 11 bases between the two ends. Germline CDR1 GTSNPN, CDR2 SVGIG (reference sequence). The CDR3 totals 15 residues. CDR3 DNA: TGTGCCTGGAGTGTACCCAGCGGCGCCTACAATGAGCAGTTCTTC. Amino acids: CAWSVPSGAYNEQFF.

The chain couples TRBV29-1 to TRBJ2-7; D may be TRBD1 (6 bases). V lost 6 bases, J lost 2 bases, and 14 bases lay in between. The CDR3 consists of 13 residues. Germline loops: CDR1 SQVTM, CDR2 ANQGSEA. For the CDR3, the DNA is TGCAGCGTGACAGGAGGTTCTCCCTACGAGCAGTACTTC. Protein: CSVTGGSPYEQYF.

The V and J genes are TRBV7-2 and TRBJ2-3, with 9 bases aligning to TRBD2. V was pared by 1 base and J by 3 bases, with 2 bases of the junction left unmatched. This CDR3 has 15 amino acids. The germline gives CDR1 SGHTA, CDR2 FQGNSA. CDR3 protein: CASSLVSGGTDTQYF. The DNA of the CDR3 is TGTGCCAGCAGCTTAGTTAGCGGGGGTACAGATACGCAGTATTTT.

This chain links TRBV2 with TRBJ2-3, with unresolved D. V was pared by 8 bases and J by 8 bases, with 8 bases between. The germline V gene has CDR1 SNHLY and CDR2 FYNNEI. This CDR3 is 10 amino acids long. CDR3 bases: TGTGCCAGCCGAATGGTTACGCAGTATTTT. This gives the protein CASRMVTQYF.

The chain employs TRBV7-3 and TRBJ2-7; TRBD2 is a possible D gene (6 bases). Germline V gene lookup returns CDR1 SGHTA and CDR2 FQGTGA. The V end was cut by 2 bases, the J end by 6 bases, with 11 bases between. This CDR3 has 13 residues. CDR3 in amino acids: CASSLGGAGEQYF. The CDR3 region has the DNA TGTGCCAGCAGCTTAGGGGGAGCGGGCGAGCAGTACTTC.

The chain employs TRBV2 and TRBJ1-2; weak D call: TRBD1 (6 bases). Germline values: CDR1 SNHLY, CDR2 FYNNEI. This CDR3 spans 14 amino acids. V lost 5 bases to trimming and J lost 2 bases, with 12 bases between them. The CDR3 protein is CASSKDSGNYGYTF. CDR3 nucleotides: TGTGCCAGCAGTAAGGACAGTGGGAACTATGGCTACACCTTC.

V is TRBV7-3 and J is TRBJ1-1, with D hard to call. CDR3 length: 17 amino acids. V lost 2 bases, J lost 0 bases, and 16 bases lay in between. In germline, CDR1 is SGHTA, CDR2 FQGTGA. The CDR3: CASSLQEVSLLNTEAFF. CDR3 sequence (DNA): TGTGCCAGCAGCTTACAAGAAGTTTCACTGCTGAACACTGAAGCTTTCTTT.

This sequence joins TRBV5-4 and TRBJ2-2; D uncertain. Germline CDR1 SGHNT, CDR2 YYREEE (reference sequence). CDR3 length: 11 residues. Trimming removed 4 bases from V and 14 bases from J, with 12 bases in between. Written as DNA, the CDR3 is TGTGCCAGCAGCCTTAATAATCAACTGTTTTTT. It specifies CASSLNNQLFF.